This record concerns one TCR beta chain sequence. The V segment lost 8 bases and the J segment 8 bases; nucleotides outside the gene matches: 14. The CDR3 runs to 15 residues. The V gene's germline CDR1 is MNHEY and CDR2 SVGAGI. The data are from a study of blood T cell repertoires in COVID-19. Study background: PBMCs, B-cell-depleted T cells, or T cells were the source of the cDNA or gDNA that made up the material.

Data came from immunoSEQ multiplex PCR; TCRdb stores just in-frame clones and leaves some out. The sample shows around 100,000 clones, approximately 90% of them seen only once. The specimen was peripheral blood. The V and J genes are TRBV6-5 and TRBJ2-3; 9 bases are shared with TRBD2. This sequence was found in a man in his fifties in a cohort sampled during active COVID-19. CDR3 DNA: TGTGCCAGCCTTAAGGCGGCGGGGGGGGCGGGTACGCAGTATTTT. Amino acid sequence: CASLKAAGGAGTQYF.